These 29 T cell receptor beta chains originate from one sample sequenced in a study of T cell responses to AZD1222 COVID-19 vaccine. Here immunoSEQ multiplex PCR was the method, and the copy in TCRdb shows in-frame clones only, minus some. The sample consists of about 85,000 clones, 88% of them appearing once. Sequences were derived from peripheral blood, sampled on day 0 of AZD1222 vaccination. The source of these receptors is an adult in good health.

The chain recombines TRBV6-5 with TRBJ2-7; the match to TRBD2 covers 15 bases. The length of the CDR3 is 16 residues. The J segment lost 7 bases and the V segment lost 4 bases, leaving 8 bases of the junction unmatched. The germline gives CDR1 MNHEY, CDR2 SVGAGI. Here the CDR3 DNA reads TGTGCCAGCAGTTCTCCGGGACTAGCGGGAGGCTCGGAGCAGTACTTC. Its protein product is CASSSPGLAGGSEQYF.

The CDR3 spells CASSHTKGPGYF. DNA of the CDR3: TGTGCCAGCTCGCATACCAAAGGGCCGGGGTATTTT. The rearrangement links TRBV18 to TRBJ2-3; unclear D gene. CDR3 length: 12 amino acids. Trimming took 6 bases from V and 14 from J, leaving 18 bases between them. CDR1 and CDR2 (germline): KGHSH, LQKENI.

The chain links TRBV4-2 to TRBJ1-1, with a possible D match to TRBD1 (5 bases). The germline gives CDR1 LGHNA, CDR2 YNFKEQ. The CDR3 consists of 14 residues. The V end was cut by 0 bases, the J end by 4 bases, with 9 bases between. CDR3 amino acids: CASSQERGGTEAFF. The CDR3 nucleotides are TGTGCCAGCAGCCAAGAGAGGGGCGGCACTGAAGCTTTCTTT.

The CDR3 protein is CASSAVGYTEAFF. DNA for the CDR3: TGTGCCAGCAGTGCTGTTGGGTACACTGAAGCTTTCTTT. The chain employs TRBV9 and TRBJ1-1; D uncertain. This CDR3 has 13 residues. V was shortened by 5 bases and J by 3 bases, with 11 bases between the two germline ends. In germline, CDR1 is SGDLS, CDR2 YYNGEE.

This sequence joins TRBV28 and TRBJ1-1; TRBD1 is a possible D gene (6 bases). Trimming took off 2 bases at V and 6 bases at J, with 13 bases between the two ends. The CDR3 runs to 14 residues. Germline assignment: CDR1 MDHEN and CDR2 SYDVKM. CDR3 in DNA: TGTGCCAGCAGTTTAGGGGGCCAGGGCGCTGAAGCTTTCTTT. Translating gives CASSLGGQGAEAFF.

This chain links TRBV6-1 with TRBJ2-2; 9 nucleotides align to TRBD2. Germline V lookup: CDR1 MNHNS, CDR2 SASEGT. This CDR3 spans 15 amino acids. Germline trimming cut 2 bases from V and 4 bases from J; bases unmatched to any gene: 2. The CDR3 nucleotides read TGTGCCAGCAGTGAAACGGGACTAGCCACCGGGGAGCTGTTTTTT. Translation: CASSETGLATGELFF.

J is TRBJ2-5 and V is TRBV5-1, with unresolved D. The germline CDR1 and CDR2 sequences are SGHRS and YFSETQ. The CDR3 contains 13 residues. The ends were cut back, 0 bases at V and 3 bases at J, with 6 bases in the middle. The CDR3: CASSLVAKETQYF. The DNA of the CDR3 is TGCGCCAGCAGCTTGGTCGCCAAAGAGACCCAGTACTTC. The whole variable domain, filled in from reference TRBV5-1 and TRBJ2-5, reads KAGVTQTPRYLIKTRGQQVTLSCSPISGHRSVSWYQQTPGQGLQFLFEYFSETQRNKGNFPGRFSGRQFSNSRSEMNVSTLELGDSALYLCASSLVAKETQYFGPGTRLLVL.

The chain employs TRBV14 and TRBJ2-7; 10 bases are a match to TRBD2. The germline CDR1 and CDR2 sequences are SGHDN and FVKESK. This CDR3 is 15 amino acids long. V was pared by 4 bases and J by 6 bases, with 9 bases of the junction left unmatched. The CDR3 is CASSLSGLAGVEQYF. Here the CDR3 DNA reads TGTGCCAGCAGCCTATCCGGGCTAGCGGGAGTCGAGCAGTACTTC.

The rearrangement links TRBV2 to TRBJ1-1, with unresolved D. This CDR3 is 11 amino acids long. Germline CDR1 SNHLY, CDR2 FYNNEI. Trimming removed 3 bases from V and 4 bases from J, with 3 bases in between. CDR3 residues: CASSEATEAFF. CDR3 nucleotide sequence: TGTGCCAGCAGTGAGGCCACTGAAGCTTTCTTT.

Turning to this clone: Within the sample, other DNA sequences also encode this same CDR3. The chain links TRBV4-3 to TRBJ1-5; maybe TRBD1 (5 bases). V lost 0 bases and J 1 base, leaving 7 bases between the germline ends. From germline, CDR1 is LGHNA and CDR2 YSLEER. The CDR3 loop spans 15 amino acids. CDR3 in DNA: TGCGCCAGCAGCCAAGAGGGACGGAGCAATCAGCCCCAGCATTTT. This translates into CASSQEGRSNQPQHF.

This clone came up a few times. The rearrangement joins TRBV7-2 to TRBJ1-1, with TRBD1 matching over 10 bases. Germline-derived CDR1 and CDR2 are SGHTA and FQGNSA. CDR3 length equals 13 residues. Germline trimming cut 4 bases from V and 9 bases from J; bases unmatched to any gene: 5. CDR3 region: CASSSGTGEKAFF. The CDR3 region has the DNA TGTGCCAGCAGCTCTGGGACAGGGGAAAAAGCTTTCTTT.

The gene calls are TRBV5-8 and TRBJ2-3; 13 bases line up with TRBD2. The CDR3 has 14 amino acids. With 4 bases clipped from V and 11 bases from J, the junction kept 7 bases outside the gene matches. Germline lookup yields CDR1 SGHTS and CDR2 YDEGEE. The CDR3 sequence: CASSARTSGSKQYF. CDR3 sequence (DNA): TGTGCCAGCAGCGCTAGGACTAGCGGGAGTAAGCAGTATTTT.

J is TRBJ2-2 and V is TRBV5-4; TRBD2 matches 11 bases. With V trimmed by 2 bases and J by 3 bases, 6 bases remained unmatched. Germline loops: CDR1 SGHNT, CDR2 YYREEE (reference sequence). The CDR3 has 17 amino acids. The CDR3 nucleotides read TGTGCCAGCAGCTTTACCGGGACTAGCGGATACACCGGGGAGCTGTTTTTT. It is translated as CASSFTGTSGYTGELFF.

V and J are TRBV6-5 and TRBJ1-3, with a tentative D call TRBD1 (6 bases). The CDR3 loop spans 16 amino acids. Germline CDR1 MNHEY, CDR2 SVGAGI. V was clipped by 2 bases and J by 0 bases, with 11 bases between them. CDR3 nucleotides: TGTGCCAGCAGTTACCCGACAGGCCTCTCTGGAAACACCATATATTTT. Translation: CASSYPTGLSGNTIYF.

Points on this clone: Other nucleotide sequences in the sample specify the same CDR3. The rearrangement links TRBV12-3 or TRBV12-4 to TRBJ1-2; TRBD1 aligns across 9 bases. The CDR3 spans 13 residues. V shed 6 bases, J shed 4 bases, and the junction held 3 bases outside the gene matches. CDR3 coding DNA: TGTGCCAGCAGCCTGGGACAGGGCTATGGCTACACCTTC. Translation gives CASSLGQGYGYTF.

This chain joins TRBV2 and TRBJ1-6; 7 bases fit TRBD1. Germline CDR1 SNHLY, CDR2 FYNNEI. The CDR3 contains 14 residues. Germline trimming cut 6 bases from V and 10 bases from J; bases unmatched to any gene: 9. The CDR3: CASSLDRVKSPLHF. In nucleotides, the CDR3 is TGTGCCAGCAGCCTCGACAGGGTGAAGTCACCCCTCCACTTT.

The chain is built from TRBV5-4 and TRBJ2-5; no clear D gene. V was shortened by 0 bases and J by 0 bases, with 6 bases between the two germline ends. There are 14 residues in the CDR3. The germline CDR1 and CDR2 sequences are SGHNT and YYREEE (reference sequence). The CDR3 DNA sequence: TGTGCCAGCAGCTTGGACAGTTACCAAGAGACCCAGTACTTC. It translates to CASSLDSYQETQYF.

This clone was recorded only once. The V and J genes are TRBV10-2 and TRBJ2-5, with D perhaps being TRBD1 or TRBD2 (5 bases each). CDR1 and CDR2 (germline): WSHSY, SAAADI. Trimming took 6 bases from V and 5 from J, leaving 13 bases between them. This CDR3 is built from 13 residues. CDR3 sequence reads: CASREDWGETQYF. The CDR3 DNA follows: TGCGCCAGCAGGGAGGACTGGGGGGAGACCCAGTACTTC.

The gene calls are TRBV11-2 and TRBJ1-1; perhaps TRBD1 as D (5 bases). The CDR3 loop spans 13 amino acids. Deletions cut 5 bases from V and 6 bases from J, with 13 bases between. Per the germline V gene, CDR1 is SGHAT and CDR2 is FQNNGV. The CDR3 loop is CASSINGGAEAFF. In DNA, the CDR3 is TGTGCCAGCAGCATTAACGGGGGGGCTGAAGCTTTCTTT.

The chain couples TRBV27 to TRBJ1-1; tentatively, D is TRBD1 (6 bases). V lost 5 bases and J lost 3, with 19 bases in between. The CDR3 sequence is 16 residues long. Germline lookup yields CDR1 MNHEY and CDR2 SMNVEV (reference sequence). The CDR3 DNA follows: TGTGCCAGCAGTCCCCACTTGGGGGCGCGATACACTGAAGCTTTCTTT. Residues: CASSPHLGARYTEAFF.

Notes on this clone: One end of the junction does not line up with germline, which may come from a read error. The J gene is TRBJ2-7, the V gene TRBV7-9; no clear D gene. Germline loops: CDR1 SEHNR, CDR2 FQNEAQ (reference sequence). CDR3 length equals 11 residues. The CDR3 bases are TGTGCCAGCAGCTTAGGTGGGTCCCTCATATTC. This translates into CASSLGGSLIF.

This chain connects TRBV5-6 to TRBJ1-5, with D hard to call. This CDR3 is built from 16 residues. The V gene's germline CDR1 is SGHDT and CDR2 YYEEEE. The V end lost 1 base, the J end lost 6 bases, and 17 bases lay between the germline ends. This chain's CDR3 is CASSLSLAGEGQPQHF. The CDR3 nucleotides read TGTGCCAGCAGCTTGTCGCTTGCGGGAGAAGGTCAGCCCCAGCATTTT. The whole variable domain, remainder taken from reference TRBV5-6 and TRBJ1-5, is DAGVTQSPTHLIKTRGQQVTLRCSPKSGHDTVSWYQQALGQGPQFIFQYYEEEERQRGNFPDRFSGHQFPNYSSELNVNALLLGDSALYLCASSLSLAGEGQPQHFGDGTRLSIL.

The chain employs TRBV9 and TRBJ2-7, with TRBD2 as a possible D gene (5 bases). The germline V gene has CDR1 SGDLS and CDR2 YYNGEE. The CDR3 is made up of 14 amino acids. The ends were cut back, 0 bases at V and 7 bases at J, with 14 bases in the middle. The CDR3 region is CASSVGSSVGEQYF. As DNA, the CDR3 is TGTGCCAGCAGCGTAGGAAGTAGCGTAGGAGAGCAGTACTTC.

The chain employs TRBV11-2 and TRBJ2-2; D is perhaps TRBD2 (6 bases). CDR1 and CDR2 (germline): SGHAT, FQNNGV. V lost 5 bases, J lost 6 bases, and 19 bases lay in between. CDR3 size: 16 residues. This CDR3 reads CASSPVPLGSAGELFF. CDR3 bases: TGTGCCAGCAGCCCGGTTCCCCTCGGGAGCGCCGGGGAGCTGTTTTTT.

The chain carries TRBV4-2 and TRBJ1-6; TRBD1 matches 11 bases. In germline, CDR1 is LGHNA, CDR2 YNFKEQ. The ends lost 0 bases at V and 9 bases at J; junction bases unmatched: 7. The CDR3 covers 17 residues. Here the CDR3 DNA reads TGTGCCAGCAGCCAAGATCAAAGGACAGGGGGCTTTTCACCCCTCCACTTT. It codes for CASSQDQRTGGFSPLHF.

CDR3 sequence: CASSDNSPLHF. In nucleotides, the CDR3 is TGTGCCAGCAGTGATAATTCACCCCTCCACTTT. This sequence joins TRBV6-2 or TRBV6-3 and TRBJ1-6; D gene unclear. There are 11 residues in the CDR3. CDR1 MNHEY and CDR2 SVGEGT come from the germline V gene. V was pared by 5 bases and J by 5 bases, with 1 base between.

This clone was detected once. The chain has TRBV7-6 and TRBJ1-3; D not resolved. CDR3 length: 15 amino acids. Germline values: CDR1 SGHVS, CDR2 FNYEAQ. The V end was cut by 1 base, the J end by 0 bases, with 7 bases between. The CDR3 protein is CASSLVGLSGNTIYF. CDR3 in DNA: TGTGCCAGCAGCTTAGTAGGCCTCTCTGGAAACACCATATATTTT.

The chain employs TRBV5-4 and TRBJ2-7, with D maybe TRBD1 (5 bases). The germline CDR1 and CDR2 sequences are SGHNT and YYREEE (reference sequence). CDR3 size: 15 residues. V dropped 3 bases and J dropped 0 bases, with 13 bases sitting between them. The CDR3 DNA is TGTGCCAGCAGCTCCTCCCAGGGTATCTCCTACGAGCAGTACTTC. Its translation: CASSSSQGISYEQYF.

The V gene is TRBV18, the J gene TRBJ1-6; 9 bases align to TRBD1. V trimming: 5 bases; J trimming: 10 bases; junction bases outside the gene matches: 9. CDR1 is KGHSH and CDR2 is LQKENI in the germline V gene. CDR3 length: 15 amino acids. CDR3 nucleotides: TGTGCCAGCTCAATCCTACAGGGGGCGCGGTCACCCCTCCACTTT. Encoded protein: CASSILQGARSPLHF.